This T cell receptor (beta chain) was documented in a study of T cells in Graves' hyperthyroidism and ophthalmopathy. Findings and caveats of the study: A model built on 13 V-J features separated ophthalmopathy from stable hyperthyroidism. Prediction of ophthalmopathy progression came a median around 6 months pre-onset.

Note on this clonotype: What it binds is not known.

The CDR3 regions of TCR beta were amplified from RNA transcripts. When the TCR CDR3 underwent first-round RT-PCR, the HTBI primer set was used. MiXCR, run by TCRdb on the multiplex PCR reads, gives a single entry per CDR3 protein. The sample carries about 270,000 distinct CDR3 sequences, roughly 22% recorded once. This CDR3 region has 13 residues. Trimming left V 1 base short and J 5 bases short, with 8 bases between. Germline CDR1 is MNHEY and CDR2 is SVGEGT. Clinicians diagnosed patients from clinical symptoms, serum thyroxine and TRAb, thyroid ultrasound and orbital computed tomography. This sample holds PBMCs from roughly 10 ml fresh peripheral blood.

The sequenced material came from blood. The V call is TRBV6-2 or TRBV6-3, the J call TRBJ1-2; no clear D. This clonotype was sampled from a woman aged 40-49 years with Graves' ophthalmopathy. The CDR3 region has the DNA TGTGCCAGCAGTTACTACGTAACTTATGGCTACACCTTC. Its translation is CASSYYVTYGYTF.